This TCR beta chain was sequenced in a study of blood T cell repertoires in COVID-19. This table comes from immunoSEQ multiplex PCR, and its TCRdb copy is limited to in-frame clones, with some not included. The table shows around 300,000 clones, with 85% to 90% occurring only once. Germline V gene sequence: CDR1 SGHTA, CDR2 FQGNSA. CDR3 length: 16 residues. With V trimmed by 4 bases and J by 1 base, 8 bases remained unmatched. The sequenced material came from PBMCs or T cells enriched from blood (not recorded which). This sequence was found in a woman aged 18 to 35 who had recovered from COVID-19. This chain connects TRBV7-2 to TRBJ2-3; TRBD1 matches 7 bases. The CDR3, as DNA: TGTGCCAGCAGCTCTAAGACAGGGTCCCGCACAGATACGCAGTATTTT. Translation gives CASSSKTGSRTDTQYF.